This T cell receptor (beta chain) was observed in a study of blood T cell repertoires in COVID-19 (dated by TCRdb to the early 2020s). General notes on the study: Collaborator samples came from the United States, Italy and Spain and covered acute and convalescent phases of COVID-19. The material from the prospective study consisted of cDNA or gDNA derived from T cells, B-cell-depleted T cells, or PBMCs. Subjects who had been exposed to COVID-19, were actively infected with it, or had recovered from it provided the deeply sampled blood TCRbeta repertoires that made up the dataset. The repertoires were released in a freely available public database intended as a resource for research on the immune response to SARS-CoV-2. The samples were drawn from two sources: the first 160 participants of the ongoing ImmuneRACE study, and 1,000 to 1,500 subjects contributed by 6 global collaborators. Nearly every sample came with metadata listing a de-identified subject ID, COVID-19 status, age in years and sex. HLA class I and class II types, where available, came from metadata supplied by the sample provider rather than from assay-based typing.

There are a few counts of this clone. It has no known antigen specificity. Base qualities are missing; no much larger clone stands one base away. Results and caveats for the whole study, not just this receptor: The quantity of clinical and demographic metadata differed by source and by participant and was supplied without curation.

TCRbeta CDR3 regions were amplified from genomic DNA by means of the immunoSEQ Assay, a bias-controlled multiplex PCR. The authors processed their data as follows. The number of nucleated cells in each sample was estimated by amplification of reference gene primers within the assay. To quantify the absolute abundance of each unique TCRbeta CDR3 rearrangement, sequence reads were collapsed and filtered. For each sample, productive Simpson clonality was calculated as the square root of Simpson's diversity index across productive rearrangements. Held by TCRdb, this immuneACCESS table contains in-frame sequences only and omits some clones. Under half of the omission traces to an unresolved V gene where checked; the cause of the rest is unknown. V and J calls and clone size are as listed in that table; D and trimming were resolved from the DNA. This sample holds about 150,000 clones; over 75% were observed only once. The biggest ten clones account for around 8% of the sample.

One collaborating source in Seattle enrolled patients while the patients were actively infected and followed the patients over time throughout the course of disease. The collaborating institutions used their own protocols to collect whole blood in K2EDTA tubes. For TCRbeta analysis, collaborators shipped samples as frozen whole blood, isolated PBMCs, or DNA extracted from either of those sample types. The clonotype originates from a woman aged 55 to 70 with COVID-19, enrolled during active disease. The material sequenced was peripheral blood.

At the DNA level, the sequence is TGTGCCAGCAGTCGGACAGGGAATGGTTCACCCCTCCACTTT. Translated, this is CASSRTGNGSPLHF. The chain is made from TRBV28 and TRBJ1-6, and TRBD1 matches 8 of the central bases. CDR3 length: 14 amino acids, cysteine to phenylalanine. Only the CDR3 portion is preserved as DNA: 42 bases, with reading frame beginning at the first base. In the germline V gene, CDR1 corresponds to MDHEN and CDR2 to SYDVKM. Unmatched junction bases come to 6, with V trimmed by 5 bases and J by 9 bases.